The 25 T cell receptor beta chains given below trace back to one sample, sequenced in a study of blood T cell repertoires in COVID-19. Method: immunoSEQ multiplex PCR; TCRdb's copy keeps in-frame clones and lacks some. Of roughly 110,000 clones in the sample, more than 80% were seen once. The sample was peripheral blood. The receptors here all came from a man aged 35-49 years with active or convalescent COVID-19.

This chain links TRBV12-3 or TRBV12-4 with TRBJ2-1, with D possibly TRBD1 on 6 matching bases. V was cut by 7 bases and J by 0 bases, with 7 bases left in between. The CDR3 runs 13 residues. CDR3 DNA sequence: TGTGCCAGCACGGACAGCTCCTACAATGAGCAGTTCTTC. Its protein product is CASTDSSYNEQFF.

V usage is TRBV12-5 and J usage is TRBJ2-5, with 9 bases that match TRBD2. The CDR3 consists of 16 residues. Looked up from germline, CDR1 is LGHNT and CDR2 is FRNRAP. The V and J ends lost 1 base and 5 bases, in that order; junction bases with no gene match: 8. In DNA form, the CDR3 reads TGTGCTAGTGGTTTGGGGGTAGCGGGAGCGGGGGAGACCCAGTACTTC. This translates into CASGLGVAGAGETQYF.

The CDR3 region has the DNA TGTGCCAGCAGGGCTTCAGGGTCCAATGGCTACACCTTC. Protein sequence: CASRASGSNGYTF. The rearrangement links TRBV7-9 to TRBJ1-2; weak D call: TRBD1 (5 bases). The CDR3 has 13 residues. Germline CDR1 SEHNR, CDR2 FQNEAQ (reference sequence). Trimming took off 6 bases at V and 6 bases at J, with 14 bases between the two ends. Supplemented by reference TRBV7-9 and TRBJ1-2, the full variable domain reads DTGVSQNPRHKITKRGQNVTFRCDPISEHNRLYWYRQTLGQGPEFLTYFQNEAQLEKSRLLSDRFSAERPKGSFSTLEIQRTEQGDSAMYLCASRASGSNGYTFGSGTRLTVV.

This chain links TRBV12-3 or TRBV12-4 with TRBJ1-1; D is unresolved. The germline V and J ends were trimmed by 2 bases and 4 bases, with 8 bases remaining between them. The CDR3 contains 13 residues. The DNA of the CDR3 is TGTGCCAGCAGTTTACTGGGCAGCACTGAAGCTTTCTTT. It encodes CASSLLGSTEAFF.

The sample holds one count of this clone. V is TRBV6-2 or TRBV6-3 and J is TRBJ2-1; D might be TRBD1 (6 bases). Deletions cut 0 bases from V and 7 bases from J, with 10 bases between. Germline lookup yields CDR1 MNHEY and CDR2 SVGEGT. The CDR3 runs 14 residues. CDR3 DNA sequence: TGTGCCAGCAGTTACTCGGCAGGGGTAAATGAGCAGTTCTTC. This sequence encodes CASSYSAGVNEQFF.

This rearrangement joins TRBV7-9 to TRBJ2-1; D is unresolved. The germline V and J ends were trimmed by 1 base and 5 bases, with 6 bases remaining between them. Germline loops: CDR1 SEHNR, CDR2 FQNEAQ (reference sequence). The CDR3 extends over 13 amino acids. The CDR3 loop reads CASSLGLNNEQFF. The DNA for the CDR3 is TGTGCCAGCAGCTTAGGACTTAACAATGAGCAGTTCTTC. The full variable domain, completed using reference TRBV7-9 and TRBJ2-1, is DTGVSQNPRHKITKRGQNVTFRCDPISEHNRLYWYRQTLGQGPEFLTYFQNEAQLEKSRLLSDRFSAERPKGSFSTLEIQRTEQGDSAMYLCASSLGLNNEQFFGPGTRLTVL.

The chain combines TRBV7-2 with TRBJ2-7; the match to TRBD2 covers 9 bases. V trimming: 2 bases; J trimming: 3 bases; junction bases outside the gene matches: 5. This CDR3 is 15 amino acids long. CDR1 and CDR2 (germline): SGHTA, FQGNSA. CDR3 loop: CASSLLGREGYEQYF. The CDR3 DNA sequence: TGTGCCAGCAGCTTATTAGGGCGGGAGGGCTACGAGCAGTACTTC.

V gene TRBV5-6 combines with J gene TRBJ2-7; maybe TRBD2 (6 bases). The germline V gene encodes CDR1 SGHDT and CDR2 YYEEEE. This CDR3 spans 15 amino acids. Trimming took off 3 bases at V and 5 bases at J, with 18 bases between the two ends. CDR3 sequence (DNA): TGTGCCAGCAGCTCCCCGTCGGAGGGTATCCACGAGCAGTACTTC. Its translation is CASSSPSEGIHEQYF.

The chain carries TRBV7-2 and TRBJ2-7, with a possible D match to TRBD2 (5 bases). CDR3 length equals 14 residues. The germline V and J ends were trimmed by 2 bases and 0 bases, with 8 bases remaining between them. Germline CDR1 SGHTA, CDR2 FQGNSA. The CDR3 is CASSLLASSYEQYF. In nucleotides, the CDR3 is TGTGCCAGCAGCTTACTAGCAAGCTCCTACGAGCAGTACTTC.

The chain employs TRBV2 and TRBJ1-1; maybe TRBD1 (5 bases). Germline CDR1 SNHLY, CDR2 FYNNEI. The ends were cut back, 1 base at V and 3 bases at J, with 15 bases in the middle. The CDR3 runs to 16 residues. CDR3 sequence reads: CASSEEPAGPDTEAFF. The CDR3, as DNA: TGTGCCAGCAGTGAAGAGCCGGCGGGGCCCGACACTGAAGCTTTCTTT.

The V call is TRBV7-2, the J call TRBJ1-3; 7 bases are a match to TRBD1. Germline CDR1 is SGHTA and CDR2 is FQGNSA. The CDR3 sequence is 16 residues long. The V gene end was trimmed by 2 bases and the J gene end by 8 bases; junction bases not matched to a gene: 12. CDR3 sequence: CASSLPWGQPKDTIYF. CDR3 coding DNA: TGTGCCAGCAGCTTACCTTGGGGACAGCCAAAAGACACCATATATTTT.

The chain is built from TRBV6-6 and TRBJ2-3, with D unresolved. The germline V gene encodes CDR1 MNHNY and CDR2 SVGAGI (reference sequence). V was clipped by 0 bases and J by 3 bases, with 4 bases between them. The length of the CDR3 is 13 residues. CDR3 DNA sequence: TGTGCCAGCAGTTACTCCCCAACAGATACGCAGTATTTT. This gives the protein CASSYSPTDTQYF.

V gene TRBV6-5 combines with J gene TRBJ1-2; tentative D call: TRBD1 (6 bases). Germline loops: CDR1 MNHEY, CDR2 SVGAGI. The CDR3 spans 15 residues. Trimming shortened V by 8 bases and J by 1 base, and 17 bases separated the two germline ends. As DNA, the CDR3 is TGTGCCAGCCACCAACCCAGGGGTGATAACTATGGCTACACCTTC. Amino acid sequence: CASHQPRGDNYGYTF.

The chain has TRBV18 and TRBJ2-2; TRBD2 might be the D (5 bases). The germline V gene encodes CDR1 KGHSH and CDR2 LQKENI. The CDR3 sequence is 14 residues long. The V gene lost 0 bases and the J gene lost 6 bases, with 8 bases spanning the gap. As DNA, the CDR3 is TGTGCCAGCTCACCACCGGCGCGGGCCGGGGAGCTGTTTTTT. This gives the protein CASSPPARAGELFF.

V is TRBV7-6 and J is TRBJ2-6; TRBD2 might be the D (5 bases). The germline CDR1 and CDR2 sequences are SGHVS and FNYEAQ. The CDR3 runs 15 residues. V was pared by 6 bases and J by 3 bases, with 12 bases between. CDR3 amino acids: CASSAAGGGANVLTF. The CDR3 region has the DNA TGTGCCAGCAGTGCCGCGGGCGGTGGGGCCAACGTCCTGACTTTC. Variable domain in full (rest from reference TRBV7-6 and TRBJ2-6): GAGVSQSPRYKVTKRGQDVALRCDPISGHVSLYWYRQALGQGPEFLTYFNYEAQQDKSGLPNDRFSAERPEGSISTLTIQRTEQRDSAMYRCASSAAGGGANVLTFGAGSRLTVL.

The chain carries TRBV6-5 and TRBJ1-1; a weak D match, TRBD1 (6 bases). V lost 5 bases and J lost 5, with 12 bases in between. This CDR3 comprises 13 residues. Germline values: CDR1 MNHEY, CDR2 SVGAGI. CDR3 in amino acids: CASSTRQVTEAFF. The CDR3 region has the DNA TGTGCCAGCAGTACACGACAGGTTACTGAAGCTTTCTTT.

Only a few counts were recorded for this clone. The chain links TRBV18 to TRBJ1-1; TRBD1 is a possible D gene (5 bases). CDR1 and CDR2 from the germline V gene are KGHSH and LQKENI. V was trimmed by 6 bases and J by 1 base, leaving 12 bases between them. This CDR3 contains 14 residues. The CDR3 DNA is TGTGCCAGCTCTTCCGGACAAACGAACACTGAAGCTTTCTTT. This encodes CASSSGQTNTEAFF.

This chain uses TRBV12-3 or TRBV12-4 with TRBJ1-3, with D perhaps matching TRBD1 (5 bases). V lost 4 bases, J lost 5 bases, and 6 bases lay in between. This CDR3 comprises 12 residues. CDR3 nucleotide sequence: TGTGCCAGCAGTTGGGGCCGAAACACCATATATTTT. Its protein product is CASSWGRNTIYF.

To note about this clone: At one end, the junction sequence differs from germline, possibly due to a read error. The chain employs TRBV30 and TRBJ1-3; D uncertain. Germline V gene sequence: CDR1 GTSNPN, CDR2 SVGIG (reference sequence). The CDR3 covers 12 residues. The CDR3 bases are TGTGCCTACTGGGCCCCTGGGAACACCATATATTTT. Residues: CAYWAPGNTIYF.

This chain links TRBV9 with TRBJ2-5, with 9 positions matching TRBD1. V was clipped by 1 base and J by 1 base; unmatched bases: 2. The CDR3 covers 15 residues. The germline gives CDR1 SGDLS, CDR2 YYNGEE. CDR3 sequence (DNA): TGTGCCAGCAGCGTAACGACAGGGGGCCAAGAGACCCAGTACTTC. Residues: CASSVTTGGQETQYF.

The V gene is TRBV19, the J gene TRBJ1-1; D not resolved. Germline loops: CDR1 LNHDA, CDR2 SQIVND (reference sequence). The CDR3 length is 13 residues. V lost 7 bases, J lost 2 bases, and 11 bases lay in between. CDR3 residues: CASTKELNTEAFF. Written as DNA, the CDR3 is TGTGCCAGTACCAAGGAGCTTAACACTGAAGCTTTCTTT.

The V gene is TRBV9, the J gene TRBJ1-3, with D possibly being TRBD1 (5 bases). This CDR3 has 15 amino acids. V lost 4 bases, J lost 2 bases, and 13 bases lay in between. Germline values: CDR1 SGDLS, CDR2 YYNGEE. DNA of the CDR3: TGTGCCAGCAGCCCCCGGCGGGGGACTGGAAACACCATATATTTT. Protein product: CASSPRRGTGNTIYF.

The V and J genes are TRBV6-5 and TRBJ1-2, with TRBD1 matching 9 bases. This CDR3 contains 14 residues. Per the germline V gene, CDR1 is MNHEY and CDR2 is SVGAGI. V lost 5 bases to trimming and J lost 8 bases; unmatched junction nucleotides: 9. The CDR3 reads CASSRLQGASGYTF. The CDR3 DNA reads TGTGCCAGCAGTAGATTACAGGGGGCTAGCGGCTACACCTTC.

The chain uses TRBV4-1 and TRBJ2-1; 7 nucleotides align to TRBD2. The CDR3 consists of 16 residues. With V trimmed by 3 bases and J by 9 bases, 14 bases remained unmatched. Per the germline V gene, CDR1 is MGHRA and CDR2 is YSYEKL. The CDR3 is CASSHPGRGPAGEQFF. DNA of the CDR3: TGCGCCAGCAGCCACCCGGGGAGGGGTCCTGCTGGTGAGCAGTTCTTC.

This chain connects TRBV28 to TRBJ1-4; 7 nucleotides line up with TRBD1. CDR3 length equals 14 residues. In germline, CDR1 is MDHEN, CDR2 SYDVKM. V trimming: 2 bases; J trimming: 4 bases; junction bases outside the gene matches: 1. The CDR3 DNA follows: TGTGCCAGCAGTTTAACAGGGGATAATGAAAAACTGTTTTTT. It yields the protein CASSLTGDNEKLFF.